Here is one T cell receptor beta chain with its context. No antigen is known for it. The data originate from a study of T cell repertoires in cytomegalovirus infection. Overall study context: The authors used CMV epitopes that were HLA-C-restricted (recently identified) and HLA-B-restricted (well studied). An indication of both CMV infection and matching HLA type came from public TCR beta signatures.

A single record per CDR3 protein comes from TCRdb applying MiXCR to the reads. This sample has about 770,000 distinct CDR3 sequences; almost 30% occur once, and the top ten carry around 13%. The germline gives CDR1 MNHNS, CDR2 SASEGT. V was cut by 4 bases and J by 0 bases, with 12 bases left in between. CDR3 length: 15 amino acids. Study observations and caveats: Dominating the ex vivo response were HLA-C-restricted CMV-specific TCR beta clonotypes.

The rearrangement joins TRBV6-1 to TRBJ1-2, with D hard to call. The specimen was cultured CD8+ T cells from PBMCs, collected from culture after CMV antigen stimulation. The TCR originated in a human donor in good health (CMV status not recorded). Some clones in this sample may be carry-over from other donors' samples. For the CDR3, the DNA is TGTGCCAGCAGTGTAATAACAGCTTCTAACTATGGCTACACCTTC. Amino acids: CASSVITASNYGYTF.